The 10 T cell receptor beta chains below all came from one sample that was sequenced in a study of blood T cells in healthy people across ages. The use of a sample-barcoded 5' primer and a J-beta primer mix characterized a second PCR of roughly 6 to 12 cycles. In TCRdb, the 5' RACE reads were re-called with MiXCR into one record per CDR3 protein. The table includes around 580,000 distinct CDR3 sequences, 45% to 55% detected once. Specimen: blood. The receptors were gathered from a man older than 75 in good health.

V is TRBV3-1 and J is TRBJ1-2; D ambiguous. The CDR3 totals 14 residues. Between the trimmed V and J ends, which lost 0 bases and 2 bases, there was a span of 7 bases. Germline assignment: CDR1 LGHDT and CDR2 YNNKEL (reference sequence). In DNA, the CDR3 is TGTGCCAGCAGCCAAGAAGGAGGGAACTATGGCTACACCTTC. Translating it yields CASSQEGGNYGYTF.

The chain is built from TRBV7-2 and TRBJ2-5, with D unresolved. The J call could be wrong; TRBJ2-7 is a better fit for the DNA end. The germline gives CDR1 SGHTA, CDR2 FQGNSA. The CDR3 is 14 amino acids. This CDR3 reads CASSLEPGTGEQYF. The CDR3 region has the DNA TGTGCCAGCAGCTTAGAACCGGGTACGGGCGAGCAGTACTTC.

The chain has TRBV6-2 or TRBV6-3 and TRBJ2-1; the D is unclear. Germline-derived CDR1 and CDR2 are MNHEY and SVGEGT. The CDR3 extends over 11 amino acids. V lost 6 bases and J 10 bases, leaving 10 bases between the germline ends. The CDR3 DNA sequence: TGTGCCAGCAGGAGATCCGGGGAGCAGTTCTTC. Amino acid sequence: CASRRSGEQFF.

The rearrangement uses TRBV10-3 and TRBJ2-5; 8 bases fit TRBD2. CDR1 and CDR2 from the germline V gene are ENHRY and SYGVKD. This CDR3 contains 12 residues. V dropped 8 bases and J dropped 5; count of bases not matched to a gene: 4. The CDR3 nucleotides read TGTGCCATCTCTTCTAGCGGGGAGACCCAGTACTTC. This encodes CAISSSGETQYF.

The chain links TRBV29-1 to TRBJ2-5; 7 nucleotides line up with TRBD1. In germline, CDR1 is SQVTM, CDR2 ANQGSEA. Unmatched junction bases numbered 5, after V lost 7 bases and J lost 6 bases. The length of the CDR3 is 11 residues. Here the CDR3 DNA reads TGCAGCGAACAGACAGGGCAGACCCAGTACTTC. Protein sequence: CSEQTGQTQYF.

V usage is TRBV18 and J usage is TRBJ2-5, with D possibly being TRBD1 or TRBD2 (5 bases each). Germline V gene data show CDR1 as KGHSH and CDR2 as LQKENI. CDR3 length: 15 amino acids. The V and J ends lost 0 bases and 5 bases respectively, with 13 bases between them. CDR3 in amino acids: CASSPPSGTWETQYF. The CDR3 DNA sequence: TGTGCCAGCTCACCACCGTCGGGGACCTGGGAGACCCAGTACTTC.

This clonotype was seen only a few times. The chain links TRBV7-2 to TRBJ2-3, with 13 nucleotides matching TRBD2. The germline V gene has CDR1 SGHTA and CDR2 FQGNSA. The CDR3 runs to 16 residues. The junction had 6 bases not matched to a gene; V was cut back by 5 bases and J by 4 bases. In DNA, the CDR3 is TGTGCCAGCAGCCCGGGACTAGCGGGAATGGCAGATACGCAGTATTTT. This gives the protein CASSPGLAGMADTQYF.

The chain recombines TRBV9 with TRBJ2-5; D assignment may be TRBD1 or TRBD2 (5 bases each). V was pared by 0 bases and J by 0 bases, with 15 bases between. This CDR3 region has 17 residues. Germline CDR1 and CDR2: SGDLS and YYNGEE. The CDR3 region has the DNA TGTGCCAGCAGCGTAGAGGGGCTAGCCGGGTACCAAGAGACCCAGTACTTC. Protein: CASSVEGLAGYQETQYF.

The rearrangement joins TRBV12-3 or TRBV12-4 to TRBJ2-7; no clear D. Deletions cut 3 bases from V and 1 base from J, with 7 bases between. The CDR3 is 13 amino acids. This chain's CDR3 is CASSFPQSYEQYF. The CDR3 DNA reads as TGTGCCAGCAGTTTCCCCCAGTCCTACGAGCAGTACTTC.

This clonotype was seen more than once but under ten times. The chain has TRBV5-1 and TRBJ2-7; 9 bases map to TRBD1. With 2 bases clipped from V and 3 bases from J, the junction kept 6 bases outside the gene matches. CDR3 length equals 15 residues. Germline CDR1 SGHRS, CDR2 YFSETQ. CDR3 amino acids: CASSFGTGHIYEQYF. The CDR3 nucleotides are TGCGCCAGCAGCTTTGGGACAGGGCACATCTACGAGCAGTACTTC. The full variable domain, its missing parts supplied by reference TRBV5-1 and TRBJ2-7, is KAGVTQTPRYLIKTRGQQVTLSCSPISGHRSVSWYQQTPGQGLQFLFEYFSETQRNKGNFPGRFSGRQFSNSRSEMNVSTLELGDSALYLCASSFGTGHIYEQYFGPGTRLTVT.